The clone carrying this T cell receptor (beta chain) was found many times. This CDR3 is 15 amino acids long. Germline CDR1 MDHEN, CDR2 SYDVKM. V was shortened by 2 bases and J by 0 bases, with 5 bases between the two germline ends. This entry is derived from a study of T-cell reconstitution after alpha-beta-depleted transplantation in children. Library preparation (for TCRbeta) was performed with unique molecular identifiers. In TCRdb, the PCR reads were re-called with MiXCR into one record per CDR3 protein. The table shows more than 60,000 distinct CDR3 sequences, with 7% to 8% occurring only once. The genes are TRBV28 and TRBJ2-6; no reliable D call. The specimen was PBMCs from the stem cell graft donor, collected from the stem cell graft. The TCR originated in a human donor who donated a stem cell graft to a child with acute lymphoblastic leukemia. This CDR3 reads CASSLGRSGANVLTF. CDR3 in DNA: TGTGCCAGCAGTTTAGGACGCTCTGGGGCCAACGTCCTGACTTTC.